This T cell receptor beta chain was retrieved from a study of OX40 agonist ivuxolimab in advanced cancers. Study-wide context: Ivuxolimab was an agonistic, fully human IgG2 monoclonal antibody directed against OX40 (CD134), a costimulatory receptor. Intravenous ivuxolimab was administered to patients every 2 weeks at six dose levels: 0.01, 0.1, 0.3, 1.5, 3 and 10 mg/kg. Of the 50 to 55 patients in dose escalation, some 19 had hepatocellular carcinoma, some 15 had melanoma, 9 had renal cell carcinoma and 9 had head and neck cancer. In the dose-escalation cohort, roughly 80% of patients were male, and the mean age was approximately 60 years, with a range of 23 to 79. Patients were allowed to have had prior anti-PD-1, anti-PD-L1 or anti-CTLA-4 therapy, and 40% of the dose-escalation patients had previously received checkpoint inhibitors. Three dose-escalation patients achieved partial responses, one with hepatocellular carcinoma and two with cutaneous melanoma. The point of sequencing TCRbeta in the periphery was to test whether ivuxolimab changed TCR sequence diversity and drove clonal T-cell expansion. The paper reports the monotherapy dose-escalation portion (N of about 47 patients) of the phase I ivuxolimab trial.

Points the paper makes about the study in general: At doses of 0.1 to 3.0 mg/kg, clonal expansion of both CD4+ and CD8+ T cells in blood was seen between baseline and week 6. In partial responders in the 0.1-3.0 mg/kg groups, normalized peripheral clonal expansion was found to be among the lowest, especially among CD8+ T cells. After ivuxolimab, CD8+ T cells had more expanded clones than CD4+ T cells on average. Low levels of normalized T-cell clonal expansion were also seen in some patients who did not respond. The antigen specificity of the peripheral T cells that underwent clonal expansion was not determined.

The trial excluded patients who had a history of autoimmune disease or were on systemic immunosuppression. Peripheral blood for TCR sequencing was drawn from every dose cohort at baseline, at cycle 4 day 1 and at cycle 7 day 1. The samples were taken from a phase I, first-in-human, multicenter, open-label dose-escalation trial of ivuxolimab. The trial enrolled adults with locally advanced or metastatic head and neck squamous cell, hepatocellular, melanoma or renal cell carcinoma. Before TCR sequencing, CD4+ T cells and CD8+ T cells were sorted from peripheral blood as separate populations. Genomic DNA was isolated from the sorted cells so that the TCRbeta CDR3 region could be sequenced. TCRbeta CDR3 regions were sequenced using the immunoSEQ Assay. TCRdb limited this immuneACCESS table to in-frame rearrangements with V and J called. A share of clones is missing; checked studies link under half to unresolved V genes, and the rest is unexplained. The sample includes 78,000 or so clones, with about 92% observed a single time. The ten largest clones take up about 10% of the sample.

The CDR3 covers 15 residues, taking in both the cysteine and the phenylalanine. CDR3 DNA only is kept here, 45 bases in frame from base 1. V was cut back by 2 bases and J by 5 bases, leaving a gap of 14 bases between them. The CDR1 and CDR2 encoded by the germline V gene (reference sequence) are MNHEY and SMNVEV. On this clone: The antigen it recognizes is unknown. Qualities for individual bases were not recorded, and no much larger clone is one base off.

The source of this sequence is an adult with an advanced solid tumor such as melanoma, head and neck, liver or kidney cancer. The source material was CD4+ or CD8+ T cells sorted from blood, sampled in a trial of the OX40 agonist ivuxolimab. This receptor chain uses TRBV27 and TRBJ2-3; 6 matching bases give a weak D call of TRBD2. The CDR3 is CASSLGTGEVDTQYF. The DNA is as follows: TGTGCCAGCAGTTTAGGTACGGGGGAAGTAGATACGCAGTATTTT.